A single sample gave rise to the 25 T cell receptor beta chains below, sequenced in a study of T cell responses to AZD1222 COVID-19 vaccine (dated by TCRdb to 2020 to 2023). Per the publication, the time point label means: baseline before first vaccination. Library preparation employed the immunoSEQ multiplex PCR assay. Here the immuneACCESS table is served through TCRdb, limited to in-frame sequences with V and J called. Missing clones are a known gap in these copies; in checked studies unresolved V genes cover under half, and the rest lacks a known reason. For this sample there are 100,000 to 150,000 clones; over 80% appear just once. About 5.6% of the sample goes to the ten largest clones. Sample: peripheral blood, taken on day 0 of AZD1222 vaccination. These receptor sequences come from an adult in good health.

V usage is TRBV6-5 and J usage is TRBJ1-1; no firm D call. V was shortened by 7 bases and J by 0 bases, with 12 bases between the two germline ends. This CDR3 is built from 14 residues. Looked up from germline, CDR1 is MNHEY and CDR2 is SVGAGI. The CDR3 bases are TGTGCCAGCATCCAGACGGGTATGAACACTGAAGCTTTCTTT. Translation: CASIQTGMNTEAFF.

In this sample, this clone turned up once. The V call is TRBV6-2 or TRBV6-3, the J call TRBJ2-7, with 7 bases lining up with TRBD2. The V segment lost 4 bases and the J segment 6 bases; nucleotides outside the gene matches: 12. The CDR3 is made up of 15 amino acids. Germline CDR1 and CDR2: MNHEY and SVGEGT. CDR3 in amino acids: CASSFRDYGITEQYF. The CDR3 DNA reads TGTGCCAGCAGTTTCCGGGACTATGGGATCACCGAGCAGTACTTC.

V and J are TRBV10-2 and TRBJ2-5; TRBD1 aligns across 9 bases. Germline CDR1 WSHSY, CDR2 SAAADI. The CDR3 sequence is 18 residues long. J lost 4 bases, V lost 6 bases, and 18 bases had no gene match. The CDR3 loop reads CASRSNKGTGTLRETQYF. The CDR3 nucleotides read TGCGCCAGCAGAAGCAATAAGGGGACAGGGACTCTTCGAGAGACCCAGTACTTC.

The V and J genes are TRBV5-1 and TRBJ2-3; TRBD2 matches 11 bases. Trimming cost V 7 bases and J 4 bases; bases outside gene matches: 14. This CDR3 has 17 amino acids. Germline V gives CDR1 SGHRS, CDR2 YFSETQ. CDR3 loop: CASSNRLGLAAPDTQYF. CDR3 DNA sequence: TGCGCCAGCTCAAACCGGTTGGGACTAGCGGCCCCAGATACGCAGTATTTT.

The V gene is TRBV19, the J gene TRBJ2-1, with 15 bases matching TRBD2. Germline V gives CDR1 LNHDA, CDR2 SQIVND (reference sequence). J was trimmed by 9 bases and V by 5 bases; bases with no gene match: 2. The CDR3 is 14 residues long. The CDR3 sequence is CASSAGLAGGEQFF. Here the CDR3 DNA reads TGTGCCAGTAGTGCGGGACTAGCGGGAGGTGAGCAGTTCTTC.

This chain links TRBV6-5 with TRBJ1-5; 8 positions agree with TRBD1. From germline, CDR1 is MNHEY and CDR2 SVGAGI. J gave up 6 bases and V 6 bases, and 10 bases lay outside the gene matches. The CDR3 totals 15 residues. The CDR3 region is CASSFPDRESQPQHF. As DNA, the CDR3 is TGTGCCAGCAGCTTCCCGGACAGGGAAAGTCAGCCCCAGCATTTT.

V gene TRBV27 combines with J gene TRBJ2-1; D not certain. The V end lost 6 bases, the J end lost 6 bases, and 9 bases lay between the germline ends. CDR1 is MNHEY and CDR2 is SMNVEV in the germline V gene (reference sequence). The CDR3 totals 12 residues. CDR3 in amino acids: CASRGFRNEQFF. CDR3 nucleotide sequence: TGTGCCAGCAGGGGTTTTCGCAATGAGCAGTTCTTC.

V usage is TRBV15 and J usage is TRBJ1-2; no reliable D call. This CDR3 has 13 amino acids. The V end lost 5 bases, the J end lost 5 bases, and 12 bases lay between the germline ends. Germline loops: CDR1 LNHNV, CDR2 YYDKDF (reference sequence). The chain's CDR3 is CATSARTAYGYTF. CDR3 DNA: TGTGCCACCAGCGCCCGAACGGCGTATGGCTACACCTTC.

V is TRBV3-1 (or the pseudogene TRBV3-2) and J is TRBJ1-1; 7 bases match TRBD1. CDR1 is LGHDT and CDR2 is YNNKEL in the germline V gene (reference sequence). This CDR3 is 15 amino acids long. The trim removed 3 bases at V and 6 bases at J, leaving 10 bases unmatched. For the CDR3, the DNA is TGTGCCAGCAGCCAGAGCGACAGGGAAATTGCTGAAGCTTTCTTT. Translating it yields CASSQSDREIAEAFF.

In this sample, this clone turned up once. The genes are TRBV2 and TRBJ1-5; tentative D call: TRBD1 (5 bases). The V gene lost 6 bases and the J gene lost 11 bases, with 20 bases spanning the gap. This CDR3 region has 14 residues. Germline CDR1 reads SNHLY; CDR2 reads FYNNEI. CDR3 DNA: TGTGCCAGCAGCGGGGGGGGATCCTTCATAGCCCAGCATTTT. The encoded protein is CASSGGGSFIAQHF.

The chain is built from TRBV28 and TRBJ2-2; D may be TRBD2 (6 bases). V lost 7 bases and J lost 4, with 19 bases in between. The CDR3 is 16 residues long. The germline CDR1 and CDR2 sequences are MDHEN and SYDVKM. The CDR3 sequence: CASTQSGRRGTGELFF. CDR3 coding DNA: TGTGCCAGCACCCAATCCGGAAGGCGGGGCACCGGGGAGCTGTTTTTT. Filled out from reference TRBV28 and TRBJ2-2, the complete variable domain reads DVKVTQSSRYLVKRTGEKVFLECVQDMDHENMFWYRQDPGLGLRLIYFSYDVKMKEKGDIPEGYSVSREKKERFSLILESASTNQTSMYLCASTQSGRRGTGELFFGEGSRLTVL.

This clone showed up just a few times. The CDR3 spells CASGVNSPLHF. CDR3 sequence (DNA): TGTGCCAGCGGGGTAAATTCACCCCTCCACTTT. V and J are TRBV3-1 (or the pseudogene TRBV3-2) and TRBJ1-6; D gene ambiguous. The CDR3 has 11 amino acids. Germline V gene data show CDR1 as LGHDT and CDR2 as YNNKEL (reference sequence). The ends were cut back, 8 bases at V and 7 bases at J, with 6 bases in the middle.

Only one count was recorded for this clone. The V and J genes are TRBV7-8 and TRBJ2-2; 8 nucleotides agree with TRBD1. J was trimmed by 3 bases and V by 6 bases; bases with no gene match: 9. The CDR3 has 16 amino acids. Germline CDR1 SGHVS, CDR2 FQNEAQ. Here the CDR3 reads CASSTRTGIDTGELFF. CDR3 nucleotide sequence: TGTGCCAGCAGTACTCGGACAGGGATCGACACCGGGGAGCTGTTTTTT.

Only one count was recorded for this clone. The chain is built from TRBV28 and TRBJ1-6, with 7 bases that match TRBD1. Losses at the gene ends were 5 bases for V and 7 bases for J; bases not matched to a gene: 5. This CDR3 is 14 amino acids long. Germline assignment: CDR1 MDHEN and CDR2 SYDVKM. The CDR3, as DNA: TGTGCCAGCAGTATCCAACAGGGGAATTCACCCCTCCACTTT. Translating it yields CASSIQQGNSPLHF.

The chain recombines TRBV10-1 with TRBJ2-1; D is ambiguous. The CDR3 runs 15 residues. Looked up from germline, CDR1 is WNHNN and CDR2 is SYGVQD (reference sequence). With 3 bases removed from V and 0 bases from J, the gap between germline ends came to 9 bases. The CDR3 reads CASSDSSSSYNEQFF. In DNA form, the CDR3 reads TGCGCCAGCAGTGATTCTTCGAGCTCCTACAATGAGCAGTTCTTC.

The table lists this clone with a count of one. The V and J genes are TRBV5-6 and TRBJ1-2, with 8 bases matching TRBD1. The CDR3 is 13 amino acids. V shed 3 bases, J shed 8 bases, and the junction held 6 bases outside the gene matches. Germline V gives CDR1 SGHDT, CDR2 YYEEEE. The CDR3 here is CASSSQGAGGYTF. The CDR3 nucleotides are TGTGCCAGCAGCTCTCAGGGGGCAGGGGGCTACACCTTC.

The CDR3 loop is CASSSRPGLANEQYF. In nucleotides, the CDR3 is TGTGCCAGCAGCTCGAGACCGGGACTAGCAAACGAGCAGTACTTC. V usage is TRBV7-3 and J usage is TRBJ2-7, with 9 bases aligning to TRBD2. The germline CDR1 and CDR2 sequences are SGHTA and FQGTGA. V was pared by 4 bases and J by 5 bases, with 9 bases of the junction left unmatched. There are 15 residues in the CDR3.

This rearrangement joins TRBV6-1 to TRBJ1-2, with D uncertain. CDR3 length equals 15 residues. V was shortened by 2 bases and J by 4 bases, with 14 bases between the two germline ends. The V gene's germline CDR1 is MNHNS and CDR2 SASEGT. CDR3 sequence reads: CASSEINTSTYGYTF. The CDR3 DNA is TGTGCCAGCAGTGAAATCAACACCTCAACCTATGGCTACACCTTC.

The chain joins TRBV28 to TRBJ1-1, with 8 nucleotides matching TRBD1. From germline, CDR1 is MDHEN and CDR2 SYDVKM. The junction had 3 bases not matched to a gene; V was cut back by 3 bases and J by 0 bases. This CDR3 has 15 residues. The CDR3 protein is CASSFGDRMNTEAFF. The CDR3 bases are TGTGCCAGCAGTTTTGGGGACAGGATGAACACTGAAGCTTTCTTT.

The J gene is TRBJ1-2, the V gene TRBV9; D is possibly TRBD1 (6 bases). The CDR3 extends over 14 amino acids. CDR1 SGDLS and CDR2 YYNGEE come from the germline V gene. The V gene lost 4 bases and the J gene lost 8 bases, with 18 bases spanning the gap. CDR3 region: CASSFSQGGIGYTF. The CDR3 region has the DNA TGTGCCAGCAGCTTCTCACAGGGCGGGATCGGCTACACCTTC.

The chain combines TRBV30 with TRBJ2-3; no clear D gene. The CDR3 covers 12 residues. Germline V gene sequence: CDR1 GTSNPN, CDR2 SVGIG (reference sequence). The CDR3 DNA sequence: TGTACAACCAACGTCGGGTCTGATACGCAGTATTTT. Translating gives CTTNVGSDTQYF. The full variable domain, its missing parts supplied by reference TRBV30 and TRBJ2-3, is SQTIHQWPATLVQPVGSPLSLECTVEGTSNPNLYWYRQAAGRGLQLLFYSVGIGQISSEVPQNLSASRPQDRQFILSSKKLLLSDSGFYLCTTNVGSDTQYFGPGTRLTVL.

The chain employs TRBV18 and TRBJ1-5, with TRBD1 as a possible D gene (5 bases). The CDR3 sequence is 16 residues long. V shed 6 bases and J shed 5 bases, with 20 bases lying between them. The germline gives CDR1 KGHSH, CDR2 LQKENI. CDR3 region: CASSQSGQGGHQPQHF. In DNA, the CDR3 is TGTGCCAGCTCTCAGTCGGGTCAGGGAGGGCATCAGCCCCAGCATTTT.

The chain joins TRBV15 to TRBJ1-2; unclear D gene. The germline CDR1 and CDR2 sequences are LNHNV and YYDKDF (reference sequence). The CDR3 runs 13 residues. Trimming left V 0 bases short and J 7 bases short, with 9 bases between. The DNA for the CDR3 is TGTGCCACCAGCAGAGATAGGGTTCCTGGCTACACCTTC. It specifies CATSRDRVPGYTF.

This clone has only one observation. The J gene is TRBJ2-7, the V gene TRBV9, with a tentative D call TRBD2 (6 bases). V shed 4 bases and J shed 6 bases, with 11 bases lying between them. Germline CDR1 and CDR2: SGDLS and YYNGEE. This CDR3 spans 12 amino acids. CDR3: CASSPLGGEQYF. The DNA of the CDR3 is TGTGCCAGCAGCCCCCTGGGGGGCGAGCAGTACTTC. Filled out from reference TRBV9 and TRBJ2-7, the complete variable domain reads DSGVTQTPKHLITATGQRVTLRCSPRSGDLSVYWYQQSLDQGLQFLIQYYNGEERAKGNILERFSAQQFPDLHSELNLSSLELGDSALYFCASSPLGGEQYFGPGTRLTVT.

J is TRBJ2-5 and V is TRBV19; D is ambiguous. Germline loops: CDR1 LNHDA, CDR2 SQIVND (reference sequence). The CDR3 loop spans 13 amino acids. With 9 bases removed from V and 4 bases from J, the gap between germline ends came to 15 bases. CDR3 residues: CASSRWEGETQYF. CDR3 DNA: TGTGCCAGCTCCCGGTGGGAAGGAGAGACCCAGTACTTC.